The 8 T cell receptor beta chains given below trace back to one sample, sequenced in a study of shared clonotypes between healthy human individuals. Data came from immunoSEQ multiplex PCR; TCRdb stores just in-frame clones and leaves some out. The sample yields a few million clones, around 90% seen once. Sequences were obtained from naive CD4+ T cells sorted from blood. Documented subset: CD45RA+ positively selected. The source of these receptors is a man aged 18 to 29 in good health.

The count of this clone is one. This chain joins TRBV6-4 and TRBJ1-5; D remains ambiguous. Germline values: CDR1 MRHNA, CDR2 SNTAGT. This CDR3 comprises 13 residues. V was pared by 3 bases and J by 5 bases, with 8 bases between. The CDR3, as DNA: TGTGCCAGCAGTGAAAGTTTCGATCAGCCCCAGCATTTT. It is translated as CASSESFDQPQHF.

This chain joins TRBV29-1 and TRBJ2-1; D gene ambiguous. The ends were cut back, 6 bases at V and 5 bases at J, with 17 bases in the middle. Germline V lookup: CDR1 SQVTM, CDR2 ANQGSEA. The CDR3 sequence is 14 residues long. The CDR3 DNA reads TGCAGCGTCTCGCGGCTTCTCCTAGACAATGAGCAGTTCTTC. Protein sequence: CSVSRLLLDNEQFF.

DNA for the CDR3: TGTGCCAGCAGTTCCTCAGGGACAGGGTATAATTCACCCCTCCACTTT. It is translated as CASSSSGTGYNSPLHF. The chain has TRBV6-5 and TRBJ1-6, with 9 bases that match TRBD1. The CDR3 contains 16 residues. Germline assignment: CDR1 MNHEY and CDR2 SVGAGI. V lost 4 bases and J lost 4; bases outside the gene matches: 5.

The chain is built from TRBV10-3 and TRBJ1-6; the D gene is possibly TRBD1 (6 bases). Germline V gives CDR1 ENHRY, CDR2 SYGVKD. V shed 10 bases and J shed 3 bases, with 10 bases lying between them. There are 13 residues in the CDR3. The CDR3 spells CATADSYNSPLHF. The CDR3 bases are TGTGCCACCGCGGACAGCTATAATTCACCCCTCCACTTT.

CDR3 sequence (DNA): TGTGCCAGCAGCTTAGACAGGGGGGGGCCCTCTGGGGCCAACGTCCTGACTTTC. Amino acids: CASSLDRGGPSGANVLTF. This sequence joins TRBV7-9 and TRBJ2-6; D is possibly TRBD1 (8 bases). The germline CDR1 and CDR2 sequences are SEHNR and FQNEAQ (reference sequence). V was trimmed by 1 base and J by 0 bases, leaving 13 bases between them. This CDR3 has 18 amino acids. Looking up the rest from reference TRBV7-9 and TRBJ2-6 gives the full variable domain: DTGVSQNPRHKITKRGQNVTFRCDPISEHNRLYWYRQTLGQGPEFLTYFQNEAQLEKSRLLSDRFSAERPKGSFSTLEIQRTEQGDSAMYLCASSLDRGGPSGANVLTFGAGSRLTVL.

The chain joins TRBV9 to TRBJ1-3, with TRBD1 matching 7 bases. Trimming at V came to 3 bases and at J to 5 bases, leaving 11 bases not matched to a gene. The germline V gene encodes CDR1 SGDLS and CDR2 YYNGEE. The CDR3 covers 16 residues. This chain's CDR3 is CASSAPPQGDRNTIYF. CDR3 bases: TGTGCCAGCAGCGCACCTCCGCAGGGGGACAGAAACACCATATATTTT.

The chain couples TRBV7-9 to TRBJ1-5, with D possibly TRBD1 on 6 matching bases. This CDR3 spans 15 amino acids. Trimming shortened V by 4 bases and J by 9 bases, and 19 bases separated the two germline ends. Germline values: CDR1 SEHNR, CDR2 FQNEAQ (reference sequence). The CDR3 sequence is CASSSSDRPYWPQHF. In DNA form, the CDR3 reads TGTGCCAGCAGCTCCTCTGACAGGCCTTATTGGCCCCAGCATTTT.

This chain links TRBV27 with TRBJ2-3, with D perhaps TRBD1 (5 bases). Germline CDR1 is MNHEY and CDR2 is SMNVEV (reference sequence). The V gene lost 7 bases and the J gene lost 2 bases, with 25 bases spanning the gap. This CDR3 contains 18 residues. CDR3 residues: CASKRRRGHDSNTDTQYF. In nucleotides, the CDR3 is TGTGCCAGCAAACGAAGAAGGGGTCACGACTCAAACACAGATACGCAGTATTTT.